Below, 15 T cell receptor beta chains from the same sample are listed, as sequenced in a study of OX40 agonist ivuxolimab in advanced cancers. Libraries were prepared by immunoSEQ multiplex PCR; TCRdb keeps only in-frame clonotypes and omits some of them. The sample contains fewer than 110,000 clones, approximately 90% of which appear only once. The sample consisted of CD4+ or CD8+ T cells sorted from blood, taken in a trial of the OX40 agonist ivuxolimab. These receptors were obtained from an adult with an advanced solid tumor such as melanoma, head and neck, liver or kidney cancer.

The rearrangement uses TRBV4-1 and TRBJ2-7; no reliable D call. The CDR3 sequence is 14 residues long. Per germline, CDR1 MGHRA and CDR2 YSYEKL. Trimming stripped 6 bases from V and 2 bases from J, with 14 bases between. CDR3 residues: CASSHKLDTYEQYF. The CDR3 DNA is TGCGCCAGCAGTCACAAACTTGACACCTACGAGCAGTACTTC.

The gene calls are TRBV6-1 and TRBJ1-1, with TRBD1 matching 9 bases. This CDR3 has 13 residues. V lost 5 bases, J lost 8 bases, and 6 bases stayed unmatched. Germline values: CDR1 MNHNS, CDR2 SASEGT. This chain's CDR3 is CASSSGQGLEAFF. The CDR3 coding sequence is TGTGCCAGCAGTTCAGGACAGGGGCTGGAAGCTTTCTTT.

This clone has only a few counts. The rearrangement links TRBV11-3 to TRBJ1-1; maybe TRBD1 (5 bases). The CDR3 contains 12 residues. Germline CDR1 is SGHNT and CDR2 is YENEEA. Between the trimmed V and J ends, which lost 4 bases and 3 bases, there was a span of 6 bases. The CDR3 nucleotides are TGTGCCAGCAGCTCGGGACACACTGAAGCTTTCTTT. It codes for CASSSGHTEAFF.

The rearrangement joins TRBV7-9 to TRBJ2-3; 13 nucleotides align to TRBD2. Trimming took 5 bases from V and 8 from J; bases not matched to a gene: 10. CDR1 and CDR2 (germline): SEHNR, FQNEAQ (reference sequence). This CDR3 contains 16 residues. DNA of the CDR3: TGTGCCAGCAGCCCCCAACTAGCGGGAGGGCCCTCTACGCAGTATTTT. It codes for CASSPQLAGGPSTQYF.

CDR3 amino acids: CAIRGGGETQYF. Here the CDR3 DNA reads TGTGCCATCCGAGGGGGCGGCGAGACCCAGTACTTC. The chain joins TRBV28 to TRBJ2-5; 7 bases fit TRBD1. CDR3 length: 12 residues. J lost 5 bases, V lost 10 bases, and 7 bases had no gene match. Per germline, CDR1 MDHEN and CDR2 SYDVKM.

The V gene is TRBV28, the J gene TRBJ2-2; D is unclear. CDR3 length equals 16 residues. Trimming removed 7 bases at V and 5 bases at J, with 20 bases between. Germline CDR1 is MDHEN and CDR2 is SYDVKM. The CDR3 nucleotides are TGTGCCAGCACCCCCCAGCCAAGGGCTGGTACCGGGGAGCTGTTTTTT. Translating gives CASTPQPRAGTGELFF.

The chain links TRBV9 to TRBJ2-1; D is unclear. Deletions cut 4 bases from V and 4 bases from J, with 15 bases between. The germline CDR1 and CDR2 sequences are SGDLS and YYNGEE. The CDR3 runs 15 residues. The CDR3 spells CASSPKINAYNEQFF. CDR3 nucleotide sequence: TGTGCCAGCAGCCCAAAGATAAACGCATACAATGAGCAGTTCTTC.

The V gene is TRBV6-6, the J gene TRBJ2-2; D is possibly TRBD2 (6 bases). CDR3 length: 13 amino acids. The V and J ends lost 6 bases and 3 bases respectively, with 8 bases between them. Germline V gene data show CDR1 as MNHNY and CDR2 as SVGAGI (reference sequence). The chain's CDR3 is CASRERDTGELFF. The CDR3 region has the DNA TGTGCCAGCAGAGAGCGGGACACCGGGGAGCTGTTTTTT.

The chain is built from TRBV19 and TRBJ2-2; 8 bases match TRBD2. V was clipped by 7 bases and J by 7 bases; unmatched bases: 8. The length of the CDR3 is 14 residues. Germline values: CDR1 LNHDA, CDR2 SQIVND (reference sequence). In nucleotides, the CDR3 is TGTGCCAGTACAGGGACTAGGGGTGGCGGGGAGCTGTTTTTT. Protein: CASTGTRGGGELFF. The whole variable domain, remainder taken from reference TRBV19 and TRBJ2-2, is DGGITQSPKYLFRKEGQNVTLSCEQNLNHDAMYWYRQDPGQGLRLIYYSQIVNDFQKGDIAEGYSVSREKKESFPLTVTSAQKNPTAFYLCASTGTRGGGELFFGEGSRLTVL.

The chain combines TRBV4-1 with TRBJ1-2; no clear D. Germline CDR1 reads MGHRA; CDR2 reads YSYEKL. Trimming left V 1 base short and J 4 bases short, with 16 bases between. The CDR3 runs to 16 residues. The chain's CDR3 is CASSQVDLISFYGYTF. CDR3 coding DNA: TGCGCCAGCAGCCAAGTGGACCTCATTTCCTTCTATGGCTACACCTTC.

This chain uses TRBV6-5 with TRBJ1-2; possible D gene TRBD1, 5 bases. The CDR3 extends over 16 amino acids. CDR1 MNHEY and CDR2 SVGAGI come from the germline V gene. Trimming left V 4 bases short and J 6 bases short, with 21 bases between. The CDR3 protein is CASSSNLKPGMDGYTF. The CDR3 DNA is TGTGCCAGCAGTTCTAACTTAAAACCAGGGATGGATGGCTACACCTTC.

J is TRBJ1-5 and V is TRBV19, with D maybe TRBD1 (5 bases). The CDR3 spans 18 residues. CDR1 is LNHDA and CDR2 is SQIVND in the germline V gene (reference sequence). V lost 3 bases to trimming and J lost 7 bases, with 25 bases between them. The CDR3 loop reads CASSIVVGGSGGEQPQHF. As DNA, the CDR3 is TGTGCCAGTAGTATCGTCGTAGGCGGGAGTGGGGGAGAACAGCCCCAGCATTTT.

The J gene is TRBJ1-2, the V gene TRBV11-3; D is uncertain. Germline V gene data show CDR1 as SGHNT and CDR2 as YENEEA. Between the trimmed V and J ends, which lost 4 bases and 5 bases, there was a span of 8 bases. This CDR3 region has 12 residues. CDR3 nucleotide sequence: TGTGCCAGCAGCTCATCAGATTATGGCTACACCTTC. Translating it yields CASSSSDYGYTF.

The chain recombines TRBV28 with TRBJ1-4; TRBD1 might be the D (6 bases). The germline gives CDR1 MDHEN, CDR2 SYDVKM. The CDR3 sequence is 14 residues long. Trimming took off 5 bases at V and 4 bases at J, with 11 bases between the two ends. Here the CDR3 DNA reads TGTGCCAGCAGTCTGAGGGGGAATAATGAAAAACTGTTTTTT. Amino acids: CASSLRGNNEKLFF.

The chain is built from TRBV6-1 and TRBJ1-4; D remains unclear. Deletions cut 3 bases from V and 0 bases from J, with 8 bases between. The CDR3 is made up of 15 amino acids. Germline assignment: CDR1 MNHNS and CDR2 SASEGT. The CDR3 bases are TGTGCCAGCAGTGACGGGGTTGCAACTAATGAAAAACTGTTTTTT. It specifies CASSDGVATNEKLFF.